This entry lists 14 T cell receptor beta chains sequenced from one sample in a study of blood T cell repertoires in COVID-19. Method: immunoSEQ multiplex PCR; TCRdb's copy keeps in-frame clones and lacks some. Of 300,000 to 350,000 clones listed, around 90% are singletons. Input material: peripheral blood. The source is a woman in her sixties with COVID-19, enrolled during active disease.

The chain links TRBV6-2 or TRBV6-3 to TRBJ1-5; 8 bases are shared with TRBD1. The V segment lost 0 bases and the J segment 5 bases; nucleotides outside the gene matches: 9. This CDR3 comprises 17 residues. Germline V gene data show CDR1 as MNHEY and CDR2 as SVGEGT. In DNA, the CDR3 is TGTGCCAGCAGTTACTCGACGCCAGGGGGCGCGCATCAGCCCCAGCATTTT. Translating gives CASSYSTPGGAHQPQHF.

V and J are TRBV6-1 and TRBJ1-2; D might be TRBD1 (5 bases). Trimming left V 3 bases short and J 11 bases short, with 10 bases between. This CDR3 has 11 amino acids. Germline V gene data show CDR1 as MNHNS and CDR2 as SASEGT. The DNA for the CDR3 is TGTGCCAGCAGTGACAGGGATCAGTACACCTTC. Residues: CASSDRDQYTF.

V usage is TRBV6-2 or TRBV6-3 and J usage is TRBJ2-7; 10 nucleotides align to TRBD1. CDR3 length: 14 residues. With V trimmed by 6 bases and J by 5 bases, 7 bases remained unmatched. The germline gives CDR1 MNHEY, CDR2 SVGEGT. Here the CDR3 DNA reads TGTGCCAGCAGCCGACAGGGGGCCCTCAACGAGCAGTACTTC. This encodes CASSRQGALNEQYF.

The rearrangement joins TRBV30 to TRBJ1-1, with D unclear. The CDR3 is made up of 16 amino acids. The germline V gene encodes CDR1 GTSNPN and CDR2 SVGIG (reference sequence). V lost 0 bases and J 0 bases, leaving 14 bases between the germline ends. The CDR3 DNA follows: TGTGCCTGGAGTGTACTTCAGAACAGCCTGAACACTGAAGCTTTCTTT. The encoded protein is CAWSVLQNSLNTEAFF.

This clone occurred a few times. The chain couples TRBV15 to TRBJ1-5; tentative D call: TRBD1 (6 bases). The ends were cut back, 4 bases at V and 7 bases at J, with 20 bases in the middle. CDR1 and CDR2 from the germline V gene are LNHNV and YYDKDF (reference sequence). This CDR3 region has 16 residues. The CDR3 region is CATSTRLRTDTQPQHF. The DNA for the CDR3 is TGTGCCACCAGCACCAGATTGCGGACAGATACCCAGCCCCAGCATTTT.

The CDR3, as DNA: TGTGCCAGCAGTGCCCGACTTTCCACAGATACGCAGTATTTT. Amino acids: CASSARLSTDTQYF. The V call is TRBV25-1, the J call TRBJ2-3, with D unresolved. The CDR3 sequence is 14 residues long. Trimming cost V 4 bases and J 2 bases, with 10 bases left between them. Germline V CDR1 and CDR2: MGHDK, SYGVNS.

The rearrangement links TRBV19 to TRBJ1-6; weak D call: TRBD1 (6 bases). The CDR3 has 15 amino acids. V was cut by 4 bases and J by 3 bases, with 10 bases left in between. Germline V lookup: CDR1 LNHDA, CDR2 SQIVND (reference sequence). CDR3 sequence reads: CASSRGHRYNSPLHF. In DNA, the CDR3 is TGTGCCAGTAGTAGGGGACACCGCTATAATTCACCCCTCCACTTT.

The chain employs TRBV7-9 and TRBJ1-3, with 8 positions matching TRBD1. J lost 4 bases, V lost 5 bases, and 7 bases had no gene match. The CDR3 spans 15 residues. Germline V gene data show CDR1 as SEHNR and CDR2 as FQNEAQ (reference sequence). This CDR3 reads CASSHRGGYGNTIYF. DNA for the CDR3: TGTGCCAGCAGCCACAGGGGGGGTTACGGAAACACCATATATTTT.

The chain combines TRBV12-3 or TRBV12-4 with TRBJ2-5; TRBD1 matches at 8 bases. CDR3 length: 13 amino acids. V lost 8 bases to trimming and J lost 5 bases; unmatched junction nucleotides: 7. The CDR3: CASGRRGRETQYF. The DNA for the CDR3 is TGTGCCAGCGGCCGCAGGGGGCGGGAGACCCAGTACTTC.

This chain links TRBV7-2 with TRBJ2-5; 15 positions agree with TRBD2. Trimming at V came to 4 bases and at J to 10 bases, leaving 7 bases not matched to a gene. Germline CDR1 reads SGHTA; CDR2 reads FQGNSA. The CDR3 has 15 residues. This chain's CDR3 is CASSYGLAGGRIQYF. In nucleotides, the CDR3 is TGTGCCAGCAGCTACGGACTAGCGGGGGGGCGGATCCAGTACTTC.

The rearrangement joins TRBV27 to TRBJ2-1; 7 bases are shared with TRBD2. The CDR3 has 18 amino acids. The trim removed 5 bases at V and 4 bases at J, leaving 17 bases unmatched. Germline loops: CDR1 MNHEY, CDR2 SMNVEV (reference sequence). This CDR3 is CASSLPGGVAGWYNEQFF. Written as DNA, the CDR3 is TGTGCCAGCAGTCTCCCTGGGGGGGTTGCGGGGTGGTACAATGAGCAGTTCTTC.

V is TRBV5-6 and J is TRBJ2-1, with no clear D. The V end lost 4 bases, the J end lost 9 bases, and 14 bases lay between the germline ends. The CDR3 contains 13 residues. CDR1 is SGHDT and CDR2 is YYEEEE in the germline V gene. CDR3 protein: CASSQINLGEQFF. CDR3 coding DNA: TGTGCCAGCAGCCAAATAAACCTAGGTGAGCAGTTCTTC.

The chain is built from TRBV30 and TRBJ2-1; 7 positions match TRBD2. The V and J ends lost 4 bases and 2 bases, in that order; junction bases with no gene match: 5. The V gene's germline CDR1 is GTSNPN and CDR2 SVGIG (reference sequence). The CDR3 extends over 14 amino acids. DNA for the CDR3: TGTGCCTGGAAACGGGGGGAGGCCTACAATGAGCAGTTCTTC. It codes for CAWKRGEAYNEQFF.

In DNA form, the CDR3 reads TGTGCCAGCAGTCCCCCCGGAGTCGGGGGGCCGTCCTATGGCTACACCTTC. It encodes CASSPPGVGGPSYGYTF. The chain is built from TRBV28 and TRBJ1-2, with a possible D match to TRBD1 (6 bases). CDR3 length: 17 amino acids. Germline V lookup: CDR1 MDHEN, CDR2 SYDVKM. Trimming pared 5 bases from V and 4 bases from J, leaving 23 bases between.